These 5 T cell receptor beta chains were all obtained from the same sample, sequenced in a study of radiation and T cells in renal cell carcinoma. Treatment described: treatment-naive control, cytoreductive nephrectomy. TCRdb keeps only in-frame clones here, not all; method: immunoSEQ multiplex PCR. Altogether some 15,000 clones are present, roughly 57% being singletons, with the ten largest covering around 9.5%. The starting material was tumor tissue, obtained from a patient whose treatment was nephrectomy without radiotherapy. Receptors originate from a man between 35 and 55 years old with renal cell carcinoma.

This chain connects TRBV5-1 to TRBJ2-5, with 7 bases that match TRBD1. V shed 4 bases, J shed 2 bases, and the junction held 5 bases outside the gene matches. The CDR3 contains 14 residues. Germline V gives CDR1 SGHRS, CDR2 YFSETQ. The DNA of the CDR3 is TGCGCCAGCAGCAGCCGGGACAGACAAGAGACCCAGTACTTC. It is translated as CASSSRDRQETQYF.

The chain employs TRBV7-2 and TRBJ2-7; D perhaps matches TRBD1 (6 bases). The CDR3 extends over 12 amino acids. In germline, CDR1 is SGHTA, CDR2 FQGNSA. V shed 4 bases and J shed 4 bases, with 8 bases lying between them. The CDR3 sequence is CASSSGQYEQYF. The CDR3 region has the DNA TGTGCCAGCAGCTCTGGACAGTACGAGCAGTACTTC.

The chain has TRBV7-9 and TRBJ1-1; 10 bases are a match to TRBD1. This CDR3 is 15 amino acids long. Germline trimming cut 4 bases from V and 5 bases from J; bases unmatched to any gene: 7. The germline V gene has CDR1 SEHNR and CDR2 FQNEAQ (reference sequence). DNA of the CDR3: TGTGCCAGCAGCTATCAGGGGACAGGGGAGACTGAAGCTTTCTTT. Encoded protein: CASSYQGTGETEAFF. Complete variable domain (other parts from reference TRBV7-9 and TRBJ1-1): DTGVSQNPRHKITKRGQNVTFRCDPISEHNRLYWYRQTLGQGPEFLTYFQNEAQLEKSRLLSDRFSAERPKGSFSTLEIQRTEQGDSAMYLCASSYQGTGETEAFFGQGTRLTVV.

V gene TRBV11-3 combines with J gene TRBJ2-1, with a possible D match to TRBD1 (5 bases). The germline CDR1 and CDR2 sequences are SGHNT and YENEEA. The CDR3 extends over 17 amino acids. Trimming pared 5 bases from V and 0 bases from J, leaving 17 bases between. Here the CDR3 reads CASSPRVGLSSYNEQFF. The CDR3 DNA sequence: TGTGCCAGCAGCCCCAGGGTGGGCCTCAGCTCCTACAATGAGCAGTTCTTC.

The CDR3: CASSSSTTGYGPQHF. In DNA form, the CDR3 reads TGTGCCAGCAGCTCCTCAACTACAGGGTATGGGCCCCAGCATTTT. The chain employs TRBV5-6 and TRBJ1-5; D possibly corresponds to TRBD1 (6 bases). Germline V lookup: CDR1 SGHDT, CDR2 YYEEEE. The CDR3 contains 15 residues. The V end was cut by 3 bases, the J end by 9 bases, with 19 bases between.